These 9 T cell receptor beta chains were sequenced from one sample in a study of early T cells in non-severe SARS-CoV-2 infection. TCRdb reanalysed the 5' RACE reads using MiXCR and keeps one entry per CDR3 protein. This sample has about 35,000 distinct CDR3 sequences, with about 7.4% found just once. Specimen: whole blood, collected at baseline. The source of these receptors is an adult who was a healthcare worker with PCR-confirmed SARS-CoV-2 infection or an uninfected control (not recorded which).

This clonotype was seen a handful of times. The CDR3 region is CASSFDDRALGSETQYF. The CDR3 DNA sequence: TGTGCCAGCAGCTTTGACGACAGGGCTCTGGGATCCGAGACCCAGTACTTC. The rearrangement uses TRBV11-2 and TRBJ2-5; 7 bases are a match to TRBD1. The V segment lost 3 bases and the J segment 5 bases; nucleotides outside the gene matches: 15. Per the germline V gene, CDR1 is SGHAT and CDR2 is FQNNGV. This CDR3 has 17 residues.

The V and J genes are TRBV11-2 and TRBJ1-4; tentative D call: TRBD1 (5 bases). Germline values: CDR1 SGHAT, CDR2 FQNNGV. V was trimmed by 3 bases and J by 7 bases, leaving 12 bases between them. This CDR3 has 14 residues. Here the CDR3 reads CASSLGRAGEKLFF. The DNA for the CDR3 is TGTGCCAGCAGCTTGGGCAGGGCAGGTGAAAAACTGTTTTTT.

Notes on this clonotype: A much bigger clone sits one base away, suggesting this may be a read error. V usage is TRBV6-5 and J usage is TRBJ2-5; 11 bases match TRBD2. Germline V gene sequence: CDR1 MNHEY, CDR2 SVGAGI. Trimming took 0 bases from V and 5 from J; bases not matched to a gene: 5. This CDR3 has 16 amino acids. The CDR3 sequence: CASSYSLAGDSETQYF. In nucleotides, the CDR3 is TGTGCCAGCAGTTACTCACTAGCGGGGGACAGTGAGACCCAGTACTTC.

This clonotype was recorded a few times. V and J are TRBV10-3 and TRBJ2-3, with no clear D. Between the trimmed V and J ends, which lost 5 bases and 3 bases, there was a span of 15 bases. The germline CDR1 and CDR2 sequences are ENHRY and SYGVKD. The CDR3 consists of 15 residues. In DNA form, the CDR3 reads TGTGCCATCAGTCTAGACCCATCTGGTACAGATACGCAGTATTTT. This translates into CAISLDPSGTDTQYF.

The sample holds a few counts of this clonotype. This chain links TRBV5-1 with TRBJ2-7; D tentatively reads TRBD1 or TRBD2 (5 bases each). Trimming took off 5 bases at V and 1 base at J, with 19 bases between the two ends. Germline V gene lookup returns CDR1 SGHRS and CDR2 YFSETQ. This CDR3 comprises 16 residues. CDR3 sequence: CASSQQSAGASYEQYF. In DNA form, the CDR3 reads TGCGCCAGCAGTCAGCAGAGCGCCGGGGCGTCCTACGAGCAGTACTTC. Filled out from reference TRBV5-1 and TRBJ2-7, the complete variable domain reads KAGVTQTPRYLIKTRGQQVTLSCSPISGHRSVSWYQQTPGQGLQFLFEYFSETQRNKGNFPGRFSGRQFSNSRSEMNVSTLELGDSALYLCASSQQSAGASYEQYFGPGTRLTVT.

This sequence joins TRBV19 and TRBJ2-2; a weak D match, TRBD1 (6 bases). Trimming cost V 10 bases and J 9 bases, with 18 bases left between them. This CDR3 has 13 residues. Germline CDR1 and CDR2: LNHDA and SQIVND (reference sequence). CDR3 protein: CATTQGTARELFF. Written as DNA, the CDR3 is TGTGCCACCACTCAGGGGACGGCGAGGGAGCTGTTTTTT. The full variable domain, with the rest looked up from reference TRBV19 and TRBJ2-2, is DGGITQSPKYLFRKEGQNVTLSCEQNLNHDAMYWYRQDPGQGLRLIYYSQIVNDFQKGDIAEGYSVSREKKESFPLTVTSAQKNPTAFYLCATTQGTARELFFGEGSRLTVL.

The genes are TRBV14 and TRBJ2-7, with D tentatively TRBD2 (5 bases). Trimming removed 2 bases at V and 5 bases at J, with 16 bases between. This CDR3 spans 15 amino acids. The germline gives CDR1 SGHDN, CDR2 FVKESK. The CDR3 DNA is TGTGCCAGCAGCCAACGTGTGAGGGCCCTCGACGAGCAGTACTTC. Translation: CASSQRVRALDEQYF.

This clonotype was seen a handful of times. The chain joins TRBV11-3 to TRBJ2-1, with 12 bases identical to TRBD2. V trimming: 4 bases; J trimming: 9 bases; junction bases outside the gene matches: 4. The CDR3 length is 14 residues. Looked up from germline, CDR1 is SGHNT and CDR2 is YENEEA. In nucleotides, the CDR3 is TGTGCCAGCAGCTCGACTAGCGGGGGAGGTGAGCAGTTCTTC. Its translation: CASSSTSGGGEQFF.

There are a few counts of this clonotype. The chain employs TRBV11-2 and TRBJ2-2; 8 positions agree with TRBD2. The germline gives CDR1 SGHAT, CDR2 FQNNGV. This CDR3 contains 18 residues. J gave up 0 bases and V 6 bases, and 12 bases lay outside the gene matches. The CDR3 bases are TGTGCCAGCAGGCCCAGGACTAGCTTAAGTCCGAACACCGGGGAGCTGTTTTTT. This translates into CASRPRTSLSPNTGELFF.